A selection of T cell receptor beta chains follows, all from one sample in a study of blood T cell repertoires in COVID-19. This table comes from immunoSEQ multiplex PCR, and its TCRdb copy is limited to in-frame clones, with some not included. The table shows around 200,000 clones, with 80% to 90% occurring only once. Sequencing was done on a sample of PBMCs or T cells enriched from blood (not recorded which). Receptors originate from a woman between 50 and 59 years old in a cohort exposed to, infected with or recovered from COVID-19 (not recorded which). The CDR3 runs from the conserved cysteine through the conserved F or W. D genes are given only for firm matches. Clone size is not always given. Where it is, it says once, few, many or a class for expanded clones.

V	D	J	size	CDR3	DNA
TRBV16	.	TRBJ2-3	once	CASSQGSGDTQYF	TGTGCCAGCAGCCAAGGTAGCGGAGATACGCAGTATTTT
TRBV7-2	.	TRBJ1-5	.	CASSVYGQNQPQHF	TGTGCCAGCAGCGTATACGGTCAAAATCAGCCCCAGCATTTT
TRBV5-5	.	TRBJ1-6	once	CASSFIGGDSPLHF	TGTGCCAGCAGCTTTATCGGGGGGGACTCACCCCTCCACTTT
TRBV4-2	TRBD2	TRBJ2-1	.	CASSQAAGGPGNEQFF	TGTGCCAGCAGCCAGGCAGCGGGGGGGCCGGGGAATGAGCAGTTCTTC
TRBV4-2	.	TRBJ1-6	few	CASSQRWRDSSSYNSPLHF	TGTGCCAGCAGCCAAAGATGGCGGGACTCAAGCTCCTATAATTCACCCCTCCACTTT
TRBV10-3	.	TRBJ1-5	.	CAISGQGSNQPQHF	TGTGCCATCAGTGGGCAGGGATCGAATCAGCCCCAGCATTTT
TRBV30	.	TRBJ1-2	.	CAWSVDRTFNYGYTF	TGTGCCTGGAGTGTCGACAGGACGTTTAACTATGGCTACACCTTC
TRBV5-4	.	TRBJ2-3	.	CASSKIGYTDTQYF	TGTGCCAGCAGCAAAATCGGTTACACAGATACGCAGTATTTT
TRBV13	.	TRBJ2-7	.	CASSTIGDPNYEQYF	TGTGCCAGCAGCACAATAGGGGATCCCAACTACGAGCAGTACTTC
TRBV18	.	TRBJ1-2	.	CASSSGGNYGYTF	TGTGCCAGCTCATCGGGGGGCAACTATGGCTACACCTTC
TRBV15	.	TRBJ1-1	once	CATSRATTNTEAFF	TGTGCCACCAGCAGAGCGACGACAAACACTGAAGCTTTCTTT
TRBV7-2	.	TRBJ1-1	.	CASSLGSGLGTEAFF	TGTGCCAGCAGCTTAGGGTCGGGGTTGGGCACTGAAGCTTTCTTT
TRBV30	TRBD2	TRBJ2-2	few	CAWSVREGGELFF	TGTGCCTGGAGTGTACGGGAGGGAGGGGAGCTGTTTTTT
TRBV5-5	TRBD1	TRBJ2-7	.	CASSLAGGWEQYF	TGTGCCAGCAGCTTGGCAGGGGGTTGGGAGCAGTACTTC
TRBV9	.	TRBJ1-2	.	CASSVGQGPGFGYTF	TGTGCCAGCAGCGTAGGCCAGGGGCCCGGCTTTGGCTACACCTTC
TRBV24-1	.	TRBJ2-3	.	CATSDLGRGSTDTQYF	TGTGCCACCAGTGATTTGGGACGGGGGAGCACAGATACGCAGTATTTT
TRBV7-6	.	TRBJ1-3	.	CASSQRGGNTIYF	TGTGCCAGCAGCCAAAGAGGGGGAAACACCATATATTTT
TRBV3-1/TRBV3-2	.	TRBJ2-7	.	CASSQVGRGPFFEQYF	TGTGCCAGCAGCCAAGTTGGCAGGGGTCCTTTTTTTGAGCAGTACTTC
TRBV5-1	.	TRBJ2-3	.	CASSSSTGDTQYF	TGCGCCAGCAGCTCTTCGACTGGAGATACGCAGTATTTT
TRBV19	TRBD1	TRBJ2-2	.	CASSDRGAGELFF	TGTGCCAGTAGTGACAGGGGGGCCGGGGAGCTGTTTTTT
TRBV5-5	.	TRBJ2-1	.	CASSLAGEPYNEQFF	TGTGCCAGCAGCTTGGCAGGGGAGCCCTACAATGAGCAGTTCTTC
TRBV5-4	TRBD1	TRBJ1-1	.	CASSSNYRGLNTEAFF	TGTGCCAGCAGCTCCAATTACAGGGGGCTGAACACTGAAGCTTTCTTT
TRBV15	.	TRBJ2-7	.	CATEMGRGYYEQYF	TGTGCCACCGAGATGGGCAGGGGTTACTACGAGCAGTACTTC
TRBV23-1	.	TRBJ1-1	.	CASSRRGASDTEAFF	TGCGCCAGCAGTAGGCGCGGTGCCAGCGACACTGAAGCTTTCTTT
TRBV9	.	TRBJ1-5	.	CASSGAYSNQPQHF	TGTGCCAGCAGCGGGGCCTATAGCAATCAGCCCCAGCATTTT
TRBV4-2	.	TRBJ2-3	.	CASSQGTFTDTQYF	TGTGCCAGCAGCCAAGGAACTTTCACAGATACGCAGTATTTT
TRBV7-2	TRBD1	TRBJ1-3	.	CASSPPGTGRNTIYF	TGTGCCAGCAGCCCCCCAGGGACAGGACGAAACACCATATATTTT
TRBV30	.	TRBJ1-6	.	CAWRSGRNSPLHF	TGTGCCTGGAGATCAGGGCGAAATTCACCCCTCCACTTT
TRBV29-1	TRBD2	TRBJ2-2	.	CSVDLAGDRELFF	TGCAGCGTTGACCTTGCGGGGGATCGGGAGCTGTTTTTT